This TCR beta chain appears in the sequencing data of a study of OX40 agonist ivuxolimab in advanced cancers. As for the study in general: One patient with hepatocellular carcinoma and two with cutaneous melanoma, three in all, had partial responses.

Germline assignment: CDR1 SGDLS and CDR2 YYNGEE. The V end was cut by 4 bases, the J end by 0 bases, with 9 bases between. The CDR3 extends over 14 amino acids. Autoimmune disease history or systemic immunosuppression was exclusionary. Sequencing was performed with immunoSEQ multiplex PCR; in TCRdb, only in-frame clones are kept and a portion is missing. The sample includes 25,000 to 40,000 clones, around nine tenths of them seen just once. Sequenced material: CD4+ or CD8+ T cells sorted from blood, taken in a trial of the OX40 agonist ivuxolimab. The TCR was taken from an adult with an advanced solid tumor such as melanoma, head and neck, liver or kidney cancer. The rearrangement joins TRBV9 to TRBJ2-3; D remains ambiguous. The CDR3 is CASSFIRSTDTQYF. CDR3 nucleotides: TGTGCCAGCAGCTTCATCAGAAGCACAGATACGCAGTATTTT.